The present TCR beta chain was sequenced within a study of shared clonotypes between healthy human individuals. The ends lost 5 bases at V and 4 bases at J; junction bases unmatched: 7. Germline CDR1 and CDR2: SEHNR and FQNEAQ (reference sequence). The CDR3 runs 15 residues. Clones were sequenced by immunoSEQ multiplex PCR, and TCRdb holds only the in-frame ones, with some missing. This sample yields hundreds of thousands of clones, of which 74% are seen a single time; about 1.7% belongs to the top ten. The chain joins TRBV7-9 to TRBJ2-7; 11 bases are a match to TRBD1. Sequenced input: memory CD4+ T cells sorted from blood. Subset described: CD45RA-negative fraction. This TCR was recovered from a young woman in good health. The CDR3 sequence: CASSHGGQGAYEQYF. The DNA of the CDR3 is TGTGCCAGCAGCCATGGTGGACAGGGGGCTTACGAGCAGTACTTC.